Listed below are T cell receptor beta chains from one sample, sequenced in a study of OX40 agonist ivuxolimab in advanced cancers. Sequencing was performed with immunoSEQ multiplex PCR; in TCRdb, only in-frame clones are kept and a portion is missing. The sample records roughly 35,000 clones, approximately 92% being singletons. The material sequenced was CD4+ or CD8+ T cells sorted from blood, taken in a trial of the OX40 agonist ivuxolimab. The origin of the receptors is an adult with an advanced solid tumor such as melanoma, head and neck, liver or kidney cancer. The conserved cysteine and the conserved F or W are not part of the CDR3 here. The order of the fields is clone size, J gene, V gene, D gene, CDR3 protein. The D gene is left open where the match is weak. Size is omitted from some rows. Given values are once, few, many or a class for expanded clones.

clone_size: -; j_call: TRBJ1-6; v_call: TRBV29-1; d_call: -; cdr3_aa: SASDMIGSPLH
clone_size: -; j_call: TRBJ2-7; v_call: TRBV27; d_call: -; cdr3_aa: ASSSTVRVYEQY
clone_size: -; j_call: TRBJ2-2; v_call: TRBV11-3; d_call: TRBD1; cdr3_aa: ASSSGQGANTGELF
clone_size: -; j_call: TRBJ2-7; v_call: TRBV29-1; d_call: TRBD2; cdr3_aa: SVRGGTDNPYEQY
clone_size: -; j_call: TRBJ2-2; v_call: TRBV2; d_call: -; cdr3_aa: ASSFRAPFVVTGELF
clone_size: once; j_call: TRBJ2-1; v_call: TRBV9; d_call: -; cdr3_aa: ASSVATGQGEQF
clone_size: -; j_call: TRBJ1-3; v_call: TRBV5-8; d_call: -; cdr3_aa: ASSLGVQGSAGNTIY
clone_size: -; j_call: TRBJ2-4; v_call: TRBV5-3; d_call: TRBD1; cdr3_aa: ARSLWGQVGVRAKNIQY
clone_size: -; j_call: TRBJ2-1; v_call: TRBV2; d_call: -; cdr3_aa: ATPISLVHEQF
clone_size: -; j_call: TRBJ1-2; v_call: TRBV16; d_call: TRBD1; cdr3_aa: ASSQGGGGPGYT
clone_size: -; j_call: TRBJ2-5; v_call: TRBV7-2; d_call: TRBD2; cdr3_aa: ASSLASGREETQY
clone_size: -; j_call: TRBJ2-7; v_call: TRBV7-9; d_call: -; cdr3_aa: ASSLRGSGYEQY
clone_size: -; j_call: TRBJ2-1; v_call: TRBV27; d_call: -; cdr3_aa: ASSLWQRGDNEQF
clone_size: -; j_call: TRBJ2-7; v_call: TRBV13; d_call: -; cdr3_aa: ASSFDTSYEQY
clone_size: -; j_call: TRBJ1-3; v_call: TRBV13; d_call: TRBD1; cdr3_aa: ASSPLGQGVRGLTGNTIY
clone_size: -; j_call: TRBJ2-1; v_call: TRBV7-9; d_call: TRBD2; cdr3_aa: ASSEREGYNEQF
clone_size: -; j_call: TRBJ1-1; v_call: TRBV7-6; d_call: -; cdr3_aa: ASSLAGTGMNTEAF
clone_size: -; j_call: TRBJ2-7; v_call: TRBV15; d_call: -; cdr3_aa: ATSSSTRTEQY
clone_size: few; j_call: TRBJ2-1; v_call: TRBV2; d_call: -; cdr3_aa: ASSDRVSYNEQF
clone_size: -; j_call: TRBJ2-2; v_call: TRBV5-1; d_call: TRBD2; cdr3_aa: ASRLSGLAATGELF
clone_size: -; j_call: TRBJ1-1; v_call: TRBV13; d_call: -; cdr3_aa: ASSRRQDTEAF
clone_size: -; j_call: TRBJ1-5; v_call: TRBV28; d_call: -; cdr3_aa: ASTRRNQPQH
clone_size: -; j_call: TRBJ1-1; v_call: TRBV6-5; d_call: -; cdr3_aa: AGSYDRTEAF
clone_size: -; j_call: TRBJ2-7; v_call: TRBV11-3; d_call: TRBD1; cdr3_aa: ASSLGTVAEQY
clone_size: once; j_call: TRBJ2-5; v_call: TRBV15; d_call: -; cdr3_aa: ATSKAPGGGLEIQY
clone_size: -; j_call: TRBJ2-3; v_call: TRBV7-9; d_call: TRBD2; cdr3_aa: ASSWTSGSMSPHRDTQY
clone_size: once; j_call: TRBJ2-7; v_call: TRBV4-3; d_call: TRBD2; cdr3_aa: ASSPAGAVSSYEQY